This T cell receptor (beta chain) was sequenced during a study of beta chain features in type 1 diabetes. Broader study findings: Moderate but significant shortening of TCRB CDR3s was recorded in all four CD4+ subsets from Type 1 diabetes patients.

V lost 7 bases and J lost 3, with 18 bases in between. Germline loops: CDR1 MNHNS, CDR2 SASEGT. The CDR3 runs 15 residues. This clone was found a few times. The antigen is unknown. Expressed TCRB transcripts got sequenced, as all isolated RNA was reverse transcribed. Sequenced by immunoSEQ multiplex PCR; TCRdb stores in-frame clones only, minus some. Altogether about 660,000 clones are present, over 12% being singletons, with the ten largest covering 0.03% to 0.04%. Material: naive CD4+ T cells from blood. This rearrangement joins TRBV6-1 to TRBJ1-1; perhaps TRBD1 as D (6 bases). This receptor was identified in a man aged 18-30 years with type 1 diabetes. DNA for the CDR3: TGTGCCAGCAAGAAAGGGGCAGGGGTGGACACTGAAGCTTTCTTT. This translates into CASKKGAGVDTEAFF.